This T cell receptor beta chain was profiled in a study of T-cell reconstitution after alpha-beta-depleted transplantation in children. Germline-derived CDR1 and CDR2 are SGHTA and FQGNSA. V was clipped by 1 base and J by 1 base, with 14 bases between them. The CDR3 totals 16 residues. It was with unique molecular identifiers that the TCRbeta library was prepared. TCRdb re-called the PCR reads through MiXCR, storing one row per CDR3 protein. This table has roughly 200,000 distinct CDR3 sequences, around 9.2% appearing once. This clonotype was recorded a few times. The antigen is unknown. Study outcomes and limitations: There were reportedly several hundred expanded graft clones from which alpha-beta T cells came about two months after transplant. Some patients showed high day-60 TCRbeta diversity, which derived from surviving recipient T cells and thymic progenitors. T-cell numbers and diversity, one year after transplant, stemmed largely from T cells that were newly produced.

The sequencing used PBMCs, mostly from graft donor cells, collected 360 days after TCRalphabeta/CD19-depleted stem cell transplant. The TCR sequence derives from a male patient aged 2-9 years who had a stem cell transplant for acute myeloid leukemia, so the T cells may come from the graft donor. The chain links TRBV7-2 to TRBJ2-7; possibly TRBD2 for D (5 bases). The chain's CDR3 is CASSLGGGSGSYEQYF. The CDR3 bases are TGTGCCAGCAGCTTAGGTGGAGGCTCGGGGTCCTACGAGCAGTACTTC.